The entry below describes one T cell receptor (beta chain). Its specific antigen is unknown. No much larger clonotype is one base removed from it; base qualities were not supplied. CDR1 and CDR2 (SGHTA, FQGNSA) derive from the germline V gene. V and J are trimmed by 2 bases and 3 bases, and the gene matches miss 8 bases of the junction. From the cysteine up to the phenylalanine, the CDR3 has a length of 16 residues. The read is trimmed to its CDR3 DNA, 48 bases read in frame from base 1. TCRbeta CDR3 regions were amplified from genomic DNA by means of the immunoSEQ Assay, a bias-controlled multiplex PCR. The authors' analysis ran thus. Nucleated cell counts per sample were estimated from amplification of reference gene primers within the assay. To quantify the absolute abundance of each unique TCRbeta CDR3 rearrangement, sequence reads were collapsed and filtered. For each sample, productive Simpson clonality was calculated as the square root of Simpson's diversity index over productive rearrangements. Not all clones reach the TCRdb copy of this immuneACCESS table, which keeps in-frame sequences only. Checked studies attribute under half of the gap to unresolved V genes and leave the rest unexplained. V and J calls and clone size are copied from that table; D and trimming were computed from the DNA. The sample data list 150,000 to 200,000 clones, and roughly four fifths of these were observed just once. About 20% of the sample is taken by the ten largest.

The entry originates in a study of blood T cell repertoires in COVID-19 (dated by TCRdb to about 2020). About the investigation overall: Collaborator samples came from the United States, Italy and Spain and covered acute and convalescent phases of COVID-19. Where available, HLA class I and class II types were obtained from metadata supplied by the sample provider rather than from assay-based typing. The prospective study material was composed of cDNA or gDNA derived from T cells, B-cell-depleted T cells, or PBMCs. Samples came from the ongoing ImmuneRACE study (first 160 participants) plus 1,254 subjects from 6 global collaborators. A de-identified subject ID, COVID-19 status, age in years and sex were almost always included in the sample metadata. The repertoires were released in a freely available public database intended as a resource for research on the immune response to SARS-CoV-2. The dataset comprised deeply sampled blood TCRbeta repertoires from subjects exposed to, actively infected with, or recovered from COVID-19. Findings and caveats that apply to the study as a whole: Clinical and demographic metadata were provided uncurated, with the amount varying by source and participant.

Each collaborating institution followed its own protocols to collect whole blood in K2EDTA tubes. For TCRbeta analysis, collaborators shipped samples in one of three forms: frozen whole blood, isolated PBMCs, or DNA extracted from either of those sample types. This TCR derives from a woman older than 75 with acute or convalescent COVID-19. Sequencing was performed on peripheral blood. The rearranged chain carries TRBV7-2 and TRBJ1-2; TRBD1 matches 8 bases in the middle. The DNA is as follows: TGTGCCAGCAGCTTATCTACCAGGGGGCTCGACTATGGCTACACCTTC. Translated, it reads CASSLSTRGLDYGYTF.